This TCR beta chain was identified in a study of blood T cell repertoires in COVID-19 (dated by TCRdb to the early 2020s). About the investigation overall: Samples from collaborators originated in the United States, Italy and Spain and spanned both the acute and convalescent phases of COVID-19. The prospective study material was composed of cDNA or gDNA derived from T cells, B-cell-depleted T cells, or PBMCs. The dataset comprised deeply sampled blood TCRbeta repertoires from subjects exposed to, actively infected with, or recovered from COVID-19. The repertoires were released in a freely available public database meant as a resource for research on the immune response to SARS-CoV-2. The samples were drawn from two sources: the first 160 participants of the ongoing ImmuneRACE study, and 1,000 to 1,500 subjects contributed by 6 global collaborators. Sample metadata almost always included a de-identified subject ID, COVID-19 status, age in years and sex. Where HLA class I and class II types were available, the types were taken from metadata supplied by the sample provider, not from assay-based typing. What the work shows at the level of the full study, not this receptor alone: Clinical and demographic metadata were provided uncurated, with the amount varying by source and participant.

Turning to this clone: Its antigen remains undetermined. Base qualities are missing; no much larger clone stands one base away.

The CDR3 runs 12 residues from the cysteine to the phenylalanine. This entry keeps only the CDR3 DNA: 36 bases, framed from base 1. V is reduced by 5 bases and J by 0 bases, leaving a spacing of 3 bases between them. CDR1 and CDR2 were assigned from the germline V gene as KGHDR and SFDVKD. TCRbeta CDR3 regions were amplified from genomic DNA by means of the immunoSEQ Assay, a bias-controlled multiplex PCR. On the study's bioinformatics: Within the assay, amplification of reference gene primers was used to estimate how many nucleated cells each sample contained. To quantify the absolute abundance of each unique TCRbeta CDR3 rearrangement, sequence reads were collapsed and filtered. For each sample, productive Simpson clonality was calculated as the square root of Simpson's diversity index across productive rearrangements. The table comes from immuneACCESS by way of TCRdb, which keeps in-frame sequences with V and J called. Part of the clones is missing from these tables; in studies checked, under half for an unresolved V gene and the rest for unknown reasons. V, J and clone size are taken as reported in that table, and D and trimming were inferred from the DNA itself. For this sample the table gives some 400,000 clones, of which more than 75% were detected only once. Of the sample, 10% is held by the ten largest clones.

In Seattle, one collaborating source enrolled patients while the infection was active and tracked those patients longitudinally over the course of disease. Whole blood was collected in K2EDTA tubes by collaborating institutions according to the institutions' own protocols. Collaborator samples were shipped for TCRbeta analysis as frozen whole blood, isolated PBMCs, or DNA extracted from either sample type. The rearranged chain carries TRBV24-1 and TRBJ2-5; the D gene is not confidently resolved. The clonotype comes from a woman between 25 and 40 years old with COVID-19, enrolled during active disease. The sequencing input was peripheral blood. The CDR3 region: CATSGDQETQYF. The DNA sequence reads TGTGCCACCAGTGGCGACCAAGAGACCCAGTACTTC.